One and the same sample provided the 30 T cell receptor beta chains below, sequenced in a study of CD8+ T cells in alopecia areata. cDNA serving as the sequencing template came from extracted, reverse transcribed RNA. The data were produced by immunoSEQ multiplex PCR, yet TCRdb's version contains in-frame clones alone and is incomplete. The repertoire holds approximately 150,000 clones, with 87% as singletons. Source: CD8+ T cells sorted from blood, taken at week 0. These receptors were taken from a human donor with alopecia areata.

The rearrangement uses TRBV19 and TRBJ1-2; D is unclear. The CDR3 has 12 residues. V shed 9 bases and J shed 8 bases, with 16 bases lying between them. Germline V gene data show CDR1 as LNHDA and CDR2 as SQIVND (reference sequence). The CDR3 protein is CARADQAGGYTF. The CDR3 DNA sequence: TGTGCCAGGGCCGATCAGGCAGGAGGCTACACCTTC.

The V gene is TRBV5-1, the J gene TRBJ2-1; D might be TRBD1 or TRBD2, each matching 5 bases. The CDR3 length is 15 residues. Trimming stripped 0 bases from V and 8 bases from J, with 15 bases between. Germline V gene sequence: CDR1 SGHRS, CDR2 YFSETQ. CDR3 sequence (DNA): TGCGCCAGCAGCTTGGTAGAGGGGAAAAAGGATGAGCAGTTCTTC. This encodes CASSLVEGKKDEQFF.

The chain employs TRBV9 and TRBJ2-1; 10 nucleotides line up with TRBD2. The CDR3 runs to 15 residues. Germline-derived CDR1 and CDR2 are SGDLS and YYNGEE. V shed 4 bases and J 6 bases; nucleotides not matched to a gene: 7. The CDR3 region is CASSPSGGASNEQFF. Written as DNA, the CDR3 is TGTGCCAGCAGCCCCAGCGGGGGGGCCAGCAATGAGCAGTTCTTC.

This chain connects TRBV6-5 to TRBJ2-2, with TRBD1 as a possible D gene (5 bases). Germline V gives CDR1 MNHEY, CDR2 SVGAGI. Trimming removed 7 bases at V and 7 bases at J, with 16 bases between. The CDR3 extends over 14 amino acids. CDR3 bases: TGTGCCAGCACCAGGGAACTAAACGACGGGGAGCTGTTTTTT. As protein: CASTRELNDGELFF.

The chain joins TRBV29-1 to TRBJ2-7, with D hard to call. This CDR3 contains 13 residues. Germline V gene data show CDR1 as SQVTM and CDR2 as ANQGSEA. V lost 5 bases and J 0 bases, leaving 11 bases between the germline ends. CDR3 coding DNA: TGCAGCGTTAAGCTCACGAGCTCCTACGAGCAGTACTTC. This codes for CSVKLTSSYEQYF.

This chain links TRBV27 with TRBJ2-7, with D tentatively TRBD1 (6 bases). The germline V and J ends were trimmed by 5 bases and 3 bases, with 8 bases remaining between them. Germline lookup yields CDR1 MNHEY and CDR2 SMNVEV (reference sequence). This CDR3 spans 12 amino acids. Here the CDR3 reads CASSEQGYEQYF. The CDR3 nucleotides read TGTGCCAGCAGTGAACAGGGCTACGAGCAGTACTTC.

The rearrangement links TRBV7-9 to TRBJ1-5; weak D call: TRBD1 (5 bases). Looked up from germline, CDR1 is SEHNR and CDR2 is FQNEAQ (reference sequence). Trimming stripped 1 base from V and 6 bases from J, with 16 bases between. This CDR3 is 16 amino acids long. The CDR3 here is CASSLGSGREGQPQHF. DNA of the CDR3: TGTGCCAGCAGCTTAGGGTCCGGCAGGGAGGGTCAGCCCCAGCATTTT. The whole variable domain, remainder taken from reference TRBV7-9 and TRBJ1-5, is DTGVSQNPRHKITKRGQNVTFRCDPISEHNRLYWYRQTLGQGPEFLTYFQNEAQLEKSRLLSDRFSAERPKGSFSTLEIQRTEQGDSAMYLCASSLGSGREGQPQHFGDGTRLSIL.

This chain links TRBV7-9 with TRBJ2-2; possibly TRBD1 for D (6 bases). Trimming shortened V by 3 bases and J by 4 bases, and 12 bases separated the two germline ends. Germline lookup yields CDR1 SEHNR and CDR2 FQNEAQ (reference sequence). This CDR3 contains 15 residues. CDR3 coding DNA: TGTGCCAGCAGCTTGGGGGCTGTTGGCACCGGGGAGCTGTTTTTT. Encoded protein: CASSLGAVGTGELFF.

The CDR3 DNA sequence: TGTGCCAGCAGCTCAGAGACTAGTTACAGCATCCGGGAGCTGTTTTTT. Translating gives CASSSETSYSIRELFF. V usage is TRBV11-2 and J usage is TRBJ2-2, with D maybe TRBD2 (6 bases). CDR3 size: 16 residues. Germline values: CDR1 SGHAT, CDR2 FQNNGV. The V gene lost 4 bases and the J gene lost 9 bases, with 21 bases spanning the gap.

This chain joins TRBV27 and TRBJ1-5; TRBD1 matches 7 bases. Germline trimming cut 8 bases from V and 1 base from J; bases unmatched to any gene: 5. Germline V gives CDR1 MNHEY, CDR2 SMNVEV (reference sequence). The CDR3 is made up of 14 amino acids. CDR3 bases: TGTGCCAGCCGACAGGGCTCGAGCAATCAGCCCCAGCATTTT. Translation gives CASRQGSSNQPQHF.

The rearrangement links TRBV27 to TRBJ2-7; 7 nucleotides align to TRBD1. CDR1 is MNHEY and CDR2 is SMNVEV in the germline V gene (reference sequence). V lost 7 bases to trimming and J lost 2 bases; unmatched junction nucleotides: 8. This CDR3 is built from 14 residues. The CDR3 here is CASTKRQGAYEQYF. The CDR3 DNA is TGTGCCAGCACCAAAAGACAGGGAGCCTACGAGCAGTACTTC.

The rearrangement joins TRBV7-2 to TRBJ2-3; D is tentatively TRBD1 or TRBD2 (5 bases each). Per the germline V gene, CDR1 is SGHTA and CDR2 is FQGNSA. V lost 2 bases to trimming and J lost 4 bases, with 10 bases between them. This CDR3 is 14 amino acids long. This CDR3 is CASSLYQGADTQYF. CDR3 nucleotide sequence: TGTGCCAGCAGCTTATACCAGGGAGCAGATACGCAGTATTTT. The complete variable domain, with remaining parts taken from reference TRBV7-2 and TRBJ2-3, reads GAGVSQSPSNKVTEKGKDVELRCDPISGHTALYWYRQSLGQGLEFLIYFQGNSAPDKSGLPSDRFSAERTGGSVSTLTIQRTQQEDSAVYLCASSLYQGADTQYFGPGTRLTVL.

The J gene is TRBJ1-1, the V gene TRBV5-6; D possibly corresponds to TRBD1 (5 bases). Germline loops: CDR1 SGHDT, CDR2 YYEEEE. The CDR3 spans 13 residues. V was pared by 0 bases and J by 5 bases, with 8 bases between. The CDR3 sequence is CASSLVGVTEAFF. In DNA form, the CDR3 reads TGTGCCAGCAGCTTGGTAGGGGTAACTGAAGCTTTCTTT.

This CDR3 is CASSAPGGSNYGYTF. Here the CDR3 DNA reads TGTGCCAGCAGCGCACCCGGGGGATCAAACTATGGCTACACCTTC. This chain joins TRBV7-9 and TRBJ1-2, with D tentatively TRBD1 (5 bases). The germline V gene has CDR1 SEHNR and CDR2 FQNEAQ (reference sequence). The V gene lost 5 bases and the J gene lost 2 bases, with 15 bases spanning the gap. The CDR3 is 15 residues long.

Regarding this clone: Additional DNA sequences in this sample encode the identical CDR3. The rearrangement links TRBV30 to TRBJ2-1; 14 bases match TRBD2. Germline lookup yields CDR1 GTSNPN and CDR2 SVGIG (reference sequence). The ends lost 1 base at V and 2 bases at J; junction bases unmatched: 1. The CDR3 runs 16 residues. The CDR3 protein is CAWSGGLAGAYNEQFF. The CDR3 DNA sequence: TGTGCCTGGAGTGGGGGACTAGCGGGAGCCTACAATGAGCAGTTCTTC.

V and J are TRBV7-6 and TRBJ1-1, with 7 bases matching TRBD1. CDR1 is SGHVS, CDR2 FNYEAQ, per germline. This CDR3 has 16 residues. V was clipped by 6 bases and J by 1 base; unmatched bases: 11. CDR3 nucleotides: TGTGCCAGCAGGGAATCCTCCGGGACAGAGAACACTGAAGCTTTCTTT. Encoded protein: CASRESSGTENTEAFF.

This chain joins TRBV5-1 and TRBJ2-3; the match to TRBD2 covers 7 bases. After removal of 7 bases from V and 4 bases from J, the junction contained 18 bases not matched to a gene. The CDR3 contains 17 residues. Germline V gives CDR1 SGHRS, CDR2 YFSETQ. The CDR3 bases are TGCGCCAGCGCCTACCAGAATCAGCGGGGAAAGTCAGATACGCAGTATTTT. It encodes CASAYQNQRGKSDTQYF.

The chain joins TRBV29-1 to TRBJ2-1; TRBD1 is a possible D gene (6 bases). The CDR3 contains 15 residues. Germline CDR1 reads SQVTM; CDR2 reads ANQGSEA. V was trimmed by 2 bases and J by 4 bases, leaving 15 bases between them. The CDR3 DNA follows: TGCAGCGTTGAACTGGCCGAGACAGGTTACAATGAGCAGTTCTTC. Translating it yields CSVELAETGYNEQFF.

This chain joins TRBV4-2 and TRBJ1-5; 7 bases align to TRBD1. The CDR3 loop spans 15 amino acids. The V and J ends lost 1 base and 6 bases, in that order; junction bases with no gene match: 6. The V gene's germline CDR1 is LGHNA and CDR2 YNFKEQ. CDR3 residues: CASSQVEGGSQPQHF. CDR3 bases: TGTGCCAGCAGCCAAGTTGAAGGGGGCAGTCAGCCCCAGCATTTT.

The chain employs TRBV27 and TRBJ2-7; 7 bases agree with TRBD1. Germline-derived CDR1 and CDR2 are MNHEY and SMNVEV (reference sequence). The CDR3 runs 11 residues. V was clipped by 6 bases and J by 4 bases; unmatched bases: 0. The CDR3 loop is CASRTGYEQYF. CDR3 bases: TGTGCCAGCAGGACAGGGTACGAGCAGTACTTC.

The chain employs TRBV27 and TRBJ2-2; a weak D match, TRBD1 (6 bases). The CDR3 runs to 14 residues. Per germline, CDR1 MNHEY and CDR2 SMNVEV (reference sequence). V was pared by 3 bases and J by 6 bases, with 11 bases between. The CDR3 region is CASSLGAWAGELFF. The CDR3 DNA reads as TGTGCCAGCAGTTTGGGGGCCTGGGCCGGGGAGCTGTTTTTT.

The chain uses TRBV29-1 and TRBJ2-1, with TRBD2 matching 12 bases. The CDR3 loop spans 14 amino acids. V lost 5 bases and J lost 6; bases outside the gene matches: 5. Germline CDR1 is SQVTM and CDR2 is ANQGSEA. The CDR3 DNA sequence: TGCAGCGTTACGACTAGCGGGAGAAGCAATGAGCAGTTCTTC. Its translation is CSVTTSGRSNEQFF.

The V gene is TRBV27, the J gene TRBJ1-1; D ambiguous. Trimming took off 0 bases at V and 9 bases at J, with 11 bases between the two ends. CDR1 MNHEY and CDR2 SMNVEV come from the germline V gene (reference sequence). The CDR3 runs 13 residues. The CDR3 is CASSLSPGSQAFF. DNA of the CDR3: TGTGCCAGCAGTTTATCACCCGGGTCCCAAGCTTTCTTT.

This sequence joins TRBV4-2 and TRBJ2-1; 7 bases are shared with TRBD1. The CDR3 contains 15 residues. Unmatched junction bases numbered 3, after V lost 0 bases and J lost 4 bases. Looked up from germline, CDR1 is LGHNA and CDR2 is YNFKEQ. DNA of the CDR3: TGTGCCAGCAGCCAAGAACCAGGGGGATACAATGAGCAGTTCTTC. Translation: CASSQEPGGYNEQFF.

This clone was recorded once. The chain recombines TRBV30 with TRBJ2-1; no clear D gene. Germline V lookup: CDR1 GTSNPN, CDR2 SVGIG (reference sequence). This CDR3 has 12 amino acids. The V and J ends lost 1 base and 6 bases respectively, with 7 bases between them. The CDR3 loop reads CAWSGASNEQFF. The CDR3 DNA sequence: TGTGCCTGGAGTGGGGCGTCCAATGAGCAGTTCTTC. The variable domain in full, with the rest retrieved from reference TRBV30 and TRBJ2-1, is SQTIHQWPATLVQPVGSPLSLECTVEGTSNPNLYWYRQAAGRGLQLLFYSVGIGQISSEVPQNLSASRPQDRQFILSSKKLLLSDSGFYLCAWSGASNEQFFGPGTRLTVL.

This sequence joins TRBV6-5 and TRBJ2-7; perhaps TRBD2 as D (5 bases). The germline V and J ends were trimmed by 6 bases and 3 bases, with 18 bases remaining between them. The CDR3 covers 15 residues. The germline V gene encodes CDR1 MNHEY and CDR2 SVGAGI. CDR3: CASRLGVQPIYEQYF. CDR3 DNA sequence: TGTGCCAGCAGACTCGGGGTGCAGCCGATCTACGAGCAGTACTTC.

This clone was found once. The genes are TRBV6-5 and TRBJ1-4; 8 bases fit TRBD1. Trimming removed 8 bases from V and 8 bases from J; junction bases left unmatched: 7. This CDR3 has 13 amino acids. Germline-derived CDR1 and CDR2 are MNHEY and SVGAGI. As DNA, the CDR3 is TGTGCCAGCCGGGGCGACAGGGGCGAAAAACTGTTTTTT. Its protein product is CASRGDRGEKLFF.

The rearrangement uses TRBV5-1 and TRBJ2-7; 7 bases line up with TRBD2. This CDR3 region has 14 residues. Germline V lookup: CDR1 SGHRS, CDR2 YFSETQ. The trim removed 6 bases at V and 2 bases at J, leaving 8 bases unmatched. The CDR3 here is CASTFDAGAYEQYF. Written as DNA, the CDR3 is TGCGCCAGCACGTTTGATGCGGGAGCCTACGAGCAGTACTTC.

The V gene is TRBV27, the J gene TRBJ2-7; 11 bases agree with TRBD2. The CDR3 is 13 amino acids. The V segment lost 10 bases and the J segment 3 bases; nucleotides outside the gene matches: 5. CDR1 is MNHEY and CDR2 is SMNVEV in the germline V gene (reference sequence). For the CDR3, the DNA is TGTGCCACCTCCGGGACTAGCGGCTACGAGCAGTACTTC. Residues: CATSGTSGYEQYF.

The CDR3 here is CASSSGLNTEAFF. CDR3 bases: TGTGCCAGCAGTTCCGGGTTGAACACTGAAGCTTTCTTT. This chain connects TRBV5-4 to TRBJ1-1; D call uncertain. Germline V CDR1 and CDR2: SGHNT, YYREEE (reference sequence). Between the trimmed V and J ends, which lost 5 bases and 0 bases, there was a span of 8 bases. CDR3 size: 13 residues.